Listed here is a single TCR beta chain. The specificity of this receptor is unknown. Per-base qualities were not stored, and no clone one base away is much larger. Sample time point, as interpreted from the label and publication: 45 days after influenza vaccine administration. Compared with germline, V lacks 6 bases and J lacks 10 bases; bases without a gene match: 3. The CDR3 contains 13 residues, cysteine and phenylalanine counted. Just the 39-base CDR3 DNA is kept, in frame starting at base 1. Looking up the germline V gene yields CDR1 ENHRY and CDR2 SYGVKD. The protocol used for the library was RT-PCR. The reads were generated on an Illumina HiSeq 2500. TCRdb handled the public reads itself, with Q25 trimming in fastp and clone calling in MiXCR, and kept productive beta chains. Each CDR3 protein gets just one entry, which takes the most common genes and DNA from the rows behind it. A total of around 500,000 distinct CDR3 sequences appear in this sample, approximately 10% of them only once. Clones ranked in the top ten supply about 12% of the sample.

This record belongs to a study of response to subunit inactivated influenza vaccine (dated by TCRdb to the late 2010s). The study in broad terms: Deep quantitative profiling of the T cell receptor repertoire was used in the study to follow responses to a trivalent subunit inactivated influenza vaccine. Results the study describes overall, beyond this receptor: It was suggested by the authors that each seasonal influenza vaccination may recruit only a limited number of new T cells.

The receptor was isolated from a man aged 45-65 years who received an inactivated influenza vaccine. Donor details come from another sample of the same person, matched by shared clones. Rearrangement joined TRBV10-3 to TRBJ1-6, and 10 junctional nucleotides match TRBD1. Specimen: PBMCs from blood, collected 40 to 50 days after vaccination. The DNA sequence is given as TGTGCCATCAGGGGACAGGGGATGTCACCCCTCCACTTT. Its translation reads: CAIRGQGMSPLHF.